These 18 T cell receptor beta chains share one sample of origin, sequenced in a study of identical twins. MiXCR, run by TCRdb on the 5' RACE reads, gives a single entry per CDR3 protein. Among hundreds of thousands of distinct CDR3 sequences listed, roughly 24% were seen once. These sequences were also reported in another study, on T cells expressing NK-cell markers.

The sequenced sample was CD4+ T cells sorted from blood. The receptors here all came from a woman younger than 35 in good health.

This clonotype appeared a few times. CDR3 DNA: TGCGCCAGCAGCTTCGGAGCCGGCTCTGGAAACACCATATATTTT. This gives the protein CASSFGAGSGNTIYF. The V gene is TRBV5-1, the J gene TRBJ1-3; D remains ambiguous. The CDR3 covers 15 residues. Germline CDR1 SGHRS, CDR2 YFSETQ. Trimming removed 2 bases from V and 0 bases from J, with 9 bases in between.

The chain carries TRBV12-3 or TRBV12-4 and TRBJ1-1, with D possibly being TRBD1 (5 bases). This CDR3 has 13 amino acids. V lost 7 bases and J 8 bases, leaving 17 bases between the germline ends. The CDR3 reads CASTVQGVGEAFF. The CDR3 bases are TGTGCCAGCACCGTGCAGGGTGTGGGAGAAGCTTTCTTT.

This clonotype showed up just a few times. The V gene is TRBV10-3, the J gene TRBJ2-7; D remains ambiguous. Trimming stripped 0 bases from V and 4 bases from J, with 7 bases between. Germline V gene sequence: CDR1 ENHRY, CDR2 SYGVKD. CDR3 length: 13 residues. In DNA form, the CDR3 reads TGTGCCATCAGTGAGTCGACGCGTTACGAGCAGTACTTC. Translation gives CAISESTRYEQYF.

This clonotype was counted only a few times. Written as DNA, the CDR3 is TGCGCCAGCAGCTTGGGGCTAGCGAATAAGGAGTTCTTC. This encodes CASSLGLANKEFF. The V and J genes are TRBV5-1 and TRBJ2-1; D may be TRBD2 (6 bases). Trimming pared 0 bases from V and 14 bases from J, leaving 15 bases between. This CDR3 contains 13 residues. CDR1 is SGHRS and CDR2 is YFSETQ in the germline V gene. Full variable domain (rest looked up from reference TRBV5-1 and TRBJ2-1): KAGVTQTPRYLIKTRGQQVTLSCSPISGHRSVSWYQQTPGQGLQFLFEYFSETQRNKGNFPGRFSGRQFSNSRSEMNVSTLELGDSALYLCASSLGLANKEFFGPGTRLTVL.

This clonotype was found a few times. J is TRBJ2-1 and V is TRBV7-9; D may be TRBD2 (6 bases). Germline V gives CDR1 SEHNR, CDR2 FQNEAQ (reference sequence). V was cut by 5 bases and J by 4 bases, with 15 bases left in between. This CDR3 region has 15 residues. The CDR3 DNA sequence: TGTGCCAGCAGCCCCCGGACTAAAGATTACAATGAGCAGTTCTTC. It encodes CASSPRTKDYNEQFF.

J is TRBJ2-7 and V is TRBV7-2, with D perhaps TRBD1 (5 bases). This CDR3 spans 14 amino acids. Germline CDR1 and CDR2: SGHTA and FQGNSA. The germline V and J ends were trimmed by 6 bases and 3 bases, with 15 bases remaining between them. CDR3 DNA: TGTGCCAGCAGTGGCGTCGACAGCAGCTACGAGCAGTACTTC. Its protein is CASSGVDSSYEQYF.

This clonotype was seen only a few times. The V and J genes are TRBV4-3 and TRBJ1-1; the match to TRBD1 covers 7 bases. The V and J ends lost 4 bases and 2 bases, in that order; junction bases with no gene match: 7. The germline gives CDR1 LGHNA, CDR2 YSLEER. CDR3 length: 15 residues. The DNA for the CDR3 is TGCGCCAGCAGCCCCGACAGGGCCGCTAACACTGAAGCTTTCTTT. It yields the protein CASSPDRAANTEAFF.

The chain has TRBV20-1 and TRBJ2-3, with TRBD2 as a possible D gene (5 bases). Germline CDR1 is DFQATT and CDR2 is SNEGSKA (reference sequence). The CDR3 is 15 amino acids. The V end was cut by 5 bases, the J end by 3 bases, with 18 bases between. CDR3 sequence: CSAYRRGGPTDTQYF. CDR3 DNA sequence: TGCAGTGCTTATAGACGGGGTGGGCCAACAGATACGCAGTATTTT.

The chain recombines TRBV7-2 with TRBJ1-1; TRBD1 matches at 8 bases. J lost 5 bases, V lost 5 bases, and 4 bases had no gene match. The CDR3 extends over 13 amino acids. CDR1 and CDR2 from the germline V gene are SGHTA and FQGNSA. In DNA form, the CDR3 reads TGTGCCAGCAGCGCGGACAGGGTTACTGAAGCTTTCTTT. It translates to CASSADRVTEAFF. Using reference TRBV7-2 and TRBJ1-1 for the parts outside the CDR3, the full variable domain is GAGVSQSPSNKVTEKGKDVELRCDPISGHTALYWYRQSLGQGLEFLIYFQGNSAPDKSGLPSDRFSAERTGGSVSTLTIQRTQQEDSAVYLCASSADRVTEAFFGQGTRLTVV.

The chain combines TRBV10-1 with TRBJ2-3, with D tentatively TRBD1 (6 bases). V lost 6 bases and J lost 2, with 18 bases in between. The CDR3 runs to 16 residues. The germline gives CDR1 WNHNN, CDR2 SYGVQD (reference sequence). This chain's CDR3 is CASRPGTSIATDTQYF. The CDR3 DNA follows: TGCGCCAGCAGACCCGGGACATCCATTGCCACAGATACGCAGTATTTT.

This clonotype was detected only a few times. CDR3 sequence: CATAGGPLVYNEQFF. The CDR3 DNA reads as TGTGCCACCGCGGGGGGCCCCCTAGTATACAATGAGCAGTTCTTC. The chain couples TRBV10-3 to TRBJ2-1; TRBD2 matches 8 bases. The trim removed 10 bases at V and 4 bases at J, leaving 12 bases unmatched. There are 15 residues in the CDR3. Germline CDR1 ENHRY, CDR2 SYGVKD.

The gene calls are TRBV5-1 and TRBJ2-1, with a tentative D call TRBD2 (5 bases). V lost 4 bases to trimming and J lost 7 bases, with 15 bases between them. This CDR3 is 14 amino acids long. Germline CDR1 and CDR2: SGHRS and YFSETQ. Here the CDR3 reads CASSTWTEVNEQFF. The CDR3 DNA sequence: TGCGCCAGCAGCACATGGACTGAAGTGAATGAGCAGTTCTTC.

V usage is TRBV7-6 and J usage is TRBJ2-3; 8 bases are shared with TRBD2. Germline trimming cut 0 bases from V and 0 bases from J; bases unmatched to any gene: 2. This CDR3 contains 16 residues. Looked up from germline, CDR1 is SGHVS and CDR2 is FNYEAQ. Here the CDR3 reads CASSLAVAGSTDTQYF. The CDR3 coding sequence is TGTGCCAGCAGCTTAGCAGTAGCGGGGAGCACAGATACGCAGTATTTT. The full variable domain, rest sourced from reference TRBV7-6 and TRBJ2-3, is GAGVSQSPRYKVTKRGQDVALRCDPISGHVSLYWYRQALGQGPEFLTYFNYEAQQDKSGLPNDRFSAERPEGSISTLTIQRTEQRDSAMYRCASSLAVAGSTDTQYFGPGTRLTVL.

The rearrangement joins TRBV5-1 to TRBJ2-3, with D perhaps TRBD2 (7 bases). V lost 4 bases and J 2 bases, leaving 11 bases between the germline ends. The length of the CDR3 is 14 residues. Germline V gives CDR1 SGHRS, CDR2 YFSETQ. The CDR3 sequence: CASSPGGPTDTQYF. In DNA, the CDR3 is TGCGCCAGCAGCCCCGGGGGGCCCACAGATACGCAGTATTTT.

The CDR3 sequence: CAISFDRGRTGELFF. The CDR3 nucleotides read TGTGCCATCAGTTTCGACAGGGGACGCACCGGGGAGCTGTTTTTT. The chain links TRBV10-3 to TRBJ2-2, with 8 nucleotides matching TRBD1. The V gene's germline CDR1 is ENHRY and CDR2 SYGVKD. The V and J ends lost 5 bases and 4 bases, in that order; junction bases with no gene match: 6. The CDR3 extends over 15 amino acids.

The table lists this clonotype with a few counts. Compared with germline, one end of the junction differs, possibly owing to a read error. The chain carries TRBV7-4 and TRBJ1-1, with 7 positions matching TRBD1. The germline CDR1 and CDR2 sequences are SGHVT and SQSDAQ. The CDR3 totals 15 residues. The chain's CDR3 is CASSPRQGRYTKAFF. The CDR3 bases are TGTGCCAGCAGCCCGAGACAGGGCAGGTACACTAAAGCTTTCTTT.

The gene calls are TRBV6-2 or TRBV6-3 and TRBJ2-7; D perhaps matches TRBD1 (7 bases). This CDR3 region has 15 residues. Per the germline V gene, CDR1 is MNHEY and CDR2 is SVGEGT. Deletions cut 7 bases from V and 2 bases from J, with 18 bases between. The CDR3: CASKGGTSSTYEQYF. CDR3 nucleotide sequence: TGTGCCAGCAAAGGGGGCACTAGCTCCACCTACGAGCAGTACTTC.

The chain uses TRBV6-5 and TRBJ1-2, with a tentative D call TRBD1 (5 bases). This CDR3 spans 13 amino acids. Trimming cost V 6 bases and J 4 bases, with 12 bases left between them. Germline V gene sequence: CDR1 MNHEY, CDR2 SVGAGI. The CDR3 reads CASSYDRSYGYTF. The CDR3 DNA follows: TGTGCCAGCAGCTACGACAGAAGCTATGGCTACACCTTC.